The rows below give T cell receptor beta chains drawn from one sample of a study of cytomegalovirus exposure and HLA in healthy donors. TCRdb's table, derived via immunoSEQ multiplex PCR, lists solely in-frame clones and lacks some. The table gives some 70,000 clones; the top ten clones make up 0.83% of it. The sample was PBMCs. These receptors originate from a boy between 10 and 17 years old in good health and CMV-seronegative. CDR3s include the opening cysteine and the closing phenylalanine or tryptophan. The order of the fields is D gene, J gene, V gene, CDR3 protein, CDR3 DNA. D genes are given only for firm matches.

NA | TRBJ1-1 | TRBV7-2 | CASSRKGPAGEAFF | TGTGCCAGCAGCCGGAAAGGACCGGCGGGTGAAGCTTTCTTT
NA | TRBJ2-1 | TRBV5-4 | CASSFAEQYNEQFF | TGTGCCAGCAGCTTCGCGGAACAATACAATGAGCAGTTCTTC
TRBD1 | TRBJ1-1 | TRBV9 | CASSAGTGDLAFF | TGTGCCAGCAGCGCCGGGACAGGGGATCTGGCTTTCTTT
NA | TRBJ1-1 | TRBV7-2 | CASSLGVTEAFF | TGTGCCAGCAGCTTAGGCGTCACTGAAGCTTTCTTT
TRBD2 | TRBJ2-7 | TRBV2 | CASTALAGGYEQYF | TGTGCCAGCACCGCACTAGCGGGAGGTTACGAGCAGTACTTC
TRBD1 | TRBJ1-5 | TRBV5-1 | CASSYGTGGLGNQPQHF | TGCGCCAGCAGCTACGGGACAGGGGGATTGGGCAATCAGCCCCAGCATTTT
NA | TRBJ2-2 | TRBV4-2 | CASSQRSQGATGELFF | TGTGCCAGCAGCCAACGTTCCCAGGGCGCCACCGGGGAGCTGTTTTTT
NA | TRBJ1-6 | TRBV4-1 | CASSQGLGSRSSYNSPLHF | TGCGCCAGCAGCCAAGGGCTCGGTTCTAGGAGCTCCTATAATTCACCCCTCCACTTT
TRBD2 | TRBJ2-2 | TRBV19 | CASSLPAGLGNTGELFF | TGTGCCAGTAGTCTCCCCGCAGGACTAGGGAACACCGGGGAGCTGTTTTTT
NA | TRBJ1-1 | TRBV7-3 | CASSKARSTEAFF | TGTGCCAGCAGCAAGGCACGGAGCACTGAAGCTTTCTTT
NA | TRBJ2-1 | TRBV25-1 | CASSESVDEQFF | TGTGCCAGCAGTGAATCAGTGGATGAGCAGTTCTTC
TRBD1 | TRBJ2-2 | TRBV19 | CASSSTGTGGLAGELFF | TGTGCCAGTAGTTCCACCGGGACAGGGGGGTTAGCCGGGGAGCTGTTTTTT
TRBD1 | TRBJ2-1 | TRBV5-1 | CASSHGQASSYNEQFF | TGCGCCAGCAGCCATGGACAGGCAAGCTCCTACAATGAGCAGTTCTTC
TRBD2 | TRBJ2-5 | TRBV9 | CASSATSGRGETQYF | TGTGCCAGCAGCGCTACTAGCGGGAGAGGGGAGACCCAGTACTTC
TRBD2 | TRBJ2-3 | TRBV4-1 | CASSLYSGRPTDTQYF | TGCGCCAGCAGCCTATATAGCGGGAGACCGACAGATACGCAGTATTTT
NA | TRBJ1-4 | TRBV4-1 | CASSLLDEKLFF | TGCGCCAGCAGCCTCCTAGATGAAAAACTGTTTTTT
TRBD1 | TRBJ1-1 | TRBV4-1 | CASSQDRLGTGGADTEAFF | TGCGCCAGCAGCCAAGACCGGCTCGGGACAGGGGGCGCGGACACTGAAGCTTTCTTT
NA | TRBJ1-1 | TRBV27 | CASSVTGTWNTEAFF | TGTGCCAGCAGCGTTACCGGGACATGGAACACTGAAGCTTTCTTT
TRBD1 | TRBJ1-1 | TRBV18 | CASSPQDRAPEAFF | TGTGCCAGCTCACCCCAAGACAGGGCCCCTGAAGCTTTCTTT
TRBD1 | TRBJ1-1 | TRBV29-1 | CSGHGTAQNTEAFF | TGCAGCGGACATGGGACAGCCCAGAACACTGAAGCTTTCTTT
NA | TRBJ1-1 | TRBV18 | CASARSNTEAFF | TGTGCCAGCGCGAGGTCGAACACTGAAGCTTTCTTT
NA | TRBJ1-3 | TRBV11-2 | CASSFRGNTIYF | TGTGCCAGCAGCTTTAGAGGTAACACCATATATTTT
NA | TRBJ2-5 | TRBV9 | CASSVGAAQETQYF | TGTGCCAGCAGCGTAGGGGCAGCCCAAGAGACCCAGTACTTC
TRBD1 | TRBJ1-1 | TRBV7-3 | CASGTGDTEAFF | TGTGCCAGCGGGACAGGGGACACTGAAGCTTTCTTT
NA | TRBJ2-3 | TRBV5-8 | CASSAGTQAGTDTQYF | TGTGCCAGCTCGGCCGGGACTCAAGCTGGCACAGATACGCAGTATTTT
TRBD2 | TRBJ2-5 | TRBV30 | CAWSLAGGLQETQYF | TGTGCCTGGAGTTTAGCGGGGGGCTTACAAGAGACCCAGTACTTC
NA | TRBJ1-3 | TRBV5-1 | CASSPSNLRTGNTIYF | TGCGCCAGCAGCCCCAGCAATCTGAGGACTGGAAACACCATATATTTT
TRBD1 | TRBJ2-7 | TRBV5-1 | CASSSGQEGYEQYF | TGCGCCAGCAGCTCGGGACAGGAGGGTTACGAGCAGTACTTC
NA | TRBJ2-7 | TRBV5-5 | CASSLAVALTYEQYF | TGTGCCAGCAGCTTAGCCGTAGCGCTGACCTACGAGCAGTACTTC
NA | TRBJ2-1 | TRBV25-1 | CASSGSGYLYNEQFF | TGTGCCAGCAGTGGATCAGGGTACCTTTACAATGAGCAGTTCTTC
NA | TRBJ2-3 | TRBV7-3 | CASSLSLTSTDTQYF | TGTGCCAGCAGCTTATCCCTAACTAGCACAGATACGCAGTATTTT
NA | TRBJ2-7 | TRBV4-2 | CASSQIGAGSSYEQYF | TGTGCCAGCAGCCAGATAGGGGCGGGGAGCTCCTACGAGCAGTACTTC
NA | TRBJ1-2 | TRBV5-6 | CASSLLTGLAYGYTF | TGTGCCAGCAGCTTGCTCACAGGGTTGGCCTATGGCTACACCTTC
TRBD2 | TRBJ2-1 | TRBV4-3 | CASSQPSGSGSNEQFF | TGCGCCAGCAGCCAACCTAGCGGGTCCGGGTCGAATGAGCAGTTCTTC
NA | TRBJ2-1 | TRBV6-1 | CASSQDSDEQFF | TGTGCCAGCAGCCAAGACTCGGATGAGCAGTTCTTC
NA | TRBJ1-2 | TRBV6-5 | CASSRRSPNYGYTF | TGTGCCAGCAGTCGGAGGTCTCCGAACTATGGCTACACCTTC
NA | TRBJ1-1 | TRBV7-9 | CASSLGQNTEAFF | TGTGCCAGCAGCTTAGGACAGAACACTGAAGCTTTCTTT
NA | TRBJ1-1 | TRBV7-9 | CASSYGGGEAFF | TGTGCCAGCAGCTACGGCGGCGGTGAAGCTTTCTTT
NA | TRBJ1-2 | TRBV30 | CAWSHGTGGYTF | TGTGCCTGGAGTCACGGCACAGGGGGCTACACCTTC